One TCR beta chain is described in this entry. This clonotype was counted ten times or more. The target of this receptor is not known. There are no base qualities to consult, and no much larger clone falls within one base. The time point label, as the study defines it: patch test 3, about 24 weeks after DPC sensitization. The sample's treatment or condition label, decoded: therapeutic diphenylcyclopropenone sensitization with weekly scalp DPC. At each patch-test visit, blood was drawn before the patch test was applied. Patients were eligible if aged 18 to 70, diagnosed with alopecia and judged suitable for DPC therapy, and pregnant patients were excluded. Total RNA was extracted from unfractionated whole blood collected in Tempus Blood RNA tubes. This specimen comes from a study of human T cells and chemical hapten exposure (dated by TCRdb to 2020 to 2023). Looking at the study overall: For sensitization, 2% DPC in acetone was applied to a roughly 2 cm by roughly 2 cm area of upper inner arm skin. Patients additionally received weekly therapeutic DPC doses to the scalp throughout the approximately 24-week study period. Patch testing was done on the upper back using Finn chambers containing 0.01% DPC, and results were scored after 6 days according to International Contact Dermatitis Research Group standards. The patient cohort, mostly female, included alopecia areata with under or over 50% scalp involvement, alopecia totalis and alopecia universalis. Libraries were pooled for sequencing, and variation in per-sample TCR yields was attributed mainly to small differences in library volumes within the pool. Peripheral blood TCR repertoire changes were tracked in vivo in alopecia patients during primary and secondary sensitization to the hapten diphenylcyclopropenone (DPC). Patient blood was sampled pre-sensitization (week 0) and at 2, 6 and about 24 weeks after DPC sensitization. For TCR sequencing, blood came from approximately 29 alopecia patients at anywhere from one to four time points (pre-sensitization, 2, 6 and 24 weeks). Paper-wide results and their limitations: The number of PT1 expanded TCRs positively correlated with patch test score, significant at thresholds 8, 16 and 32 but not 4. DPC sensitization did not change the number of TCRs with a frequency above 1 in 1000, and there was no evidence of changes in global repertoire structure. All patients had alopecia, a presumed autoimmune disease, so their immune response might differ from that of healthy individuals. Significantly more large CDR3 similarity clusters were formed by expanded TCRs than by pre-sensitization or healthy control sets, consistent with antigen-driven responses. Repeated subsampling changed both the strength of the expansion versus patch-test correlation and the threshold at which the correlation became significant.

The library relied on RACE. Data came from a NextSeq 500. Library preparation attached unique molecular identifiers to individual cDNA molecules for quantitative, reproducible TCR counting. For every blood RNA sample, sequencing covered both the TCR alpha and TCR beta chains. In the paper's pipeline: Samples had a median of approximately 96,000 TCRs, with a range from roughly 23,224 to 750,000. V, J and CDR3 annotation of the TCR reads was carried out using the Decombinator software suite. For PS versus PT1 abundance plots, all samples were subsampled to the same number of TCRs (28,000). TCRs were defined as expanded if absent before sensitization and observed at least eight times at the 2-week time point. TCRdb ran its own pipeline on the public reads, namely fastp trimming at Q25 and MiXCR clone calling, and kept in-frame beta chains. Rows merge per CDR3 protein into single entries with the most common DNA and genes. These V and J calls are TCRdb output, not the study's own analysis. Recorded for this sample are roughly 64,000 distinct CDR3 sequences; approximately 10% of them occurred a single time. Roughly 2.3% of the sample lies in the top ten.

This TCR came from a woman in her 30s with alopecia areata. Some clones in this sample may be carry-over from other donors' samples. The sequencing here drew on whole blood, taken in connection with sensitization to the hapten diphenylcyclopropenone (DPC).

The nucleotide sequence reads as follows: TGCGCCAGCAGTTCTCAGACTAGTAACGAGCAGTACTTC. The encoded protein is CASSSQTSNEQYF. The V gene is TRBV5-1 and the J gene is TRBJ2-7; 6 matching bases give a weak D call of TRBD2. Reading the germline V gene gives CDR1 SGHRS and CDR2 YFSETQ. The V and J ends are trimmed by 5 bases and 5 bases, leaving 14 bases between them. From the cysteine up to the phenylalanine, the CDR3 has a length of 13 residues. CDR3 DNA is the only sequence kept; it has 39 bases, read in frame from the first base.